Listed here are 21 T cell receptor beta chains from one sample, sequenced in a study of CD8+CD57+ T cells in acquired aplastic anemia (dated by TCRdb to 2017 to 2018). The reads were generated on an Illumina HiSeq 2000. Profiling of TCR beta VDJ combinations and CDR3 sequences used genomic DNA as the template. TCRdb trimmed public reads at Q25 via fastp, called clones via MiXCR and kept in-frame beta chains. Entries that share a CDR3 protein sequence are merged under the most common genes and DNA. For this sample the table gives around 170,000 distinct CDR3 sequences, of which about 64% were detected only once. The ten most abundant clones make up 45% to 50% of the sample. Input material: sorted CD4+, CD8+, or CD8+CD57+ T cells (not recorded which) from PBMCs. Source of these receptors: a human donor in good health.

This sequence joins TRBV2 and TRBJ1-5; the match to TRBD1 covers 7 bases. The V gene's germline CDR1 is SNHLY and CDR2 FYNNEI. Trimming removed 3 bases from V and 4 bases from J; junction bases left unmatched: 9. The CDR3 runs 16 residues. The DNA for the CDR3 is TGTGCCAGCAGTGACGTACACCGGGACAGTAATCAGCCCCAGCATTTT. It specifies CASSDVHRDSNQPQHF. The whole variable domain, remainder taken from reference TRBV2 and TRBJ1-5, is EPEVTQTPSHQVTQMGQEVILRCVPISNHLYFYWYRQILGQKVEFLVSFYNNEISEKSEIFDDQFSVERPDGSNFTLKIRSTKLEDSAMYFCASSDVHRDSNQPQHFGDGTRLSIL.

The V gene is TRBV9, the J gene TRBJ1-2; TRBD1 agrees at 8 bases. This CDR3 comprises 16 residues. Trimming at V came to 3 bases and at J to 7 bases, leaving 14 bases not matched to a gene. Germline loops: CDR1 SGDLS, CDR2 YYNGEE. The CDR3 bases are TGTGCCAGCAGCGCGACTCTTGGACAGGGAATATCTGGCTACACCTTC. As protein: CASSATLGQGISGYTF.

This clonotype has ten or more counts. The CDR3 loop is CASSPRQNLNEKLFF. The CDR3 coding sequence is TGTGCCAGCAGCCCCCGACAGAACCTTAATGAAAAACTGTTTTTT. This chain uses TRBV11-2 with TRBJ1-4, with D possibly TRBD1 on 5 matching bases. Germline V gives CDR1 SGHAT, CDR2 FQNNGV. The CDR3 is made up of 15 amino acids. The V gene lost 5 bases and the J gene lost 4 bases, with 14 bases spanning the gap.

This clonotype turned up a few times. The CDR3 protein is CASSEALGRGETQYF. The CDR3 nucleotides read TGTGCCAGCAGTGAAGCGTTGGGACGGGGAGAGACCCAGTACTTC. The rearrangement uses TRBV2 and TRBJ2-5; D tentatively reads TRBD1 or TRBD2 (5 bases each). V dropped 0 bases and J dropped 4 bases, with 12 bases sitting between them. Germline V gene lookup returns CDR1 SNHLY and CDR2 FYNNEI. The CDR3 has 15 residues.

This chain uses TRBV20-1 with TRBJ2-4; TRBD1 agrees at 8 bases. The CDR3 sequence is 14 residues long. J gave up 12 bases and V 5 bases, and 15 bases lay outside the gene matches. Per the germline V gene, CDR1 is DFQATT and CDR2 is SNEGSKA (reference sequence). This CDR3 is CSALPGQAQDTQYF. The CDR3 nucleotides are TGCAGTGCTTTACCGGGACAGGCACAAGACACTCAGTACTTC.

Here the CDR3 DNA reads TGCAGTGCTAGAGAACCGGGACAGGGGAACACTGAAGCTTTCTTT. It specifies CSAREPGQGNTEAFF. V usage is TRBV20-1 and J usage is TRBJ1-1, with 9 bases that match TRBD1. The CDR3 extends over 15 amino acids. CDR1 is DFQATT and CDR2 is SNEGSKA in the germline V gene (reference sequence). Unmatched junction bases numbered 3, after V lost 0 bases and J lost 1 base.

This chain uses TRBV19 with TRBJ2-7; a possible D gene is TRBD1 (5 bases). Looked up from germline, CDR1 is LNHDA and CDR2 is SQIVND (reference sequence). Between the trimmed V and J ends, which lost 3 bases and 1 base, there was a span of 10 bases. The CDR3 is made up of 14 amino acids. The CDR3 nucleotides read TGTGCCAGTAGTATTTACCAGGGTTCCTACGAGCAGTACTTC. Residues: CASSIYQGSYEQYF.

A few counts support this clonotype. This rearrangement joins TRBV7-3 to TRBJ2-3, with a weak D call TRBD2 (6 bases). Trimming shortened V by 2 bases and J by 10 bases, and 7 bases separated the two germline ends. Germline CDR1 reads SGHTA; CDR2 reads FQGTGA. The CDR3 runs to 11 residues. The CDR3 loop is CASSLAGPQYF. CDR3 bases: TGTGCCAGCAGCTTAGCGGGACCGCAGTATTTT. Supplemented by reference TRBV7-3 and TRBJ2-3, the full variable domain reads GAGVSQTPSNKVTEKGKYVELRCDPISGHTALYWYRQSLGQGPEFLIYFQGTGAADDSGLPNDRFFAVRPEGSVSTLKIQRTERGDSAVYLCASSLAGPQYFGPGTRLTVL.

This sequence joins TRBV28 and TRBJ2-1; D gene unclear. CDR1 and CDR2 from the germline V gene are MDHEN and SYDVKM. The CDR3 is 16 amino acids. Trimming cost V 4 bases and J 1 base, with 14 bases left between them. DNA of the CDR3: TGTGCCAGCAGTTCGGCCAGGAAAAGTTCCTACAATGAGCAGTTCTTC. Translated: CASSSARKSSYNEQFF.

The chain's CDR3 is CATSRAGGLSGANVLTF. Here the CDR3 DNA reads TGTGCCACCAGCAGAGCGGGGGGGCTATCTGGGGCCAACGTCCTGACTTTC. The chain couples TRBV15 to TRBJ2-6; 8 positions match TRBD2. The CDR3 runs 17 residues. Germline V gene sequence: CDR1 LNHNV, CDR2 YYDKDF (reference sequence). V trimming: 1 base; J trimming: 1 base; junction bases outside the gene matches: 3.

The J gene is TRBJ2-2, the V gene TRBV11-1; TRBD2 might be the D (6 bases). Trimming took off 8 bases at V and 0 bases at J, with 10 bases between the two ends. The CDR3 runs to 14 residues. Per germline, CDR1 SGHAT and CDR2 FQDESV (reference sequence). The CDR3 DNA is TGTGCCAGCCGGGGGTTCGCGAACACCGGGGAGCTGTTTTTT. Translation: CASRGFANTGELFF.

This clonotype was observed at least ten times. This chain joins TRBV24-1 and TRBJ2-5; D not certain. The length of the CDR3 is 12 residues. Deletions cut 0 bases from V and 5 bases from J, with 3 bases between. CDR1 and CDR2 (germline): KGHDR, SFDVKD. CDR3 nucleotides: TGTGCCACCAGTGATTTGCGGGAGACCCAGTACTTC. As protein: CATSDLRETQYF.

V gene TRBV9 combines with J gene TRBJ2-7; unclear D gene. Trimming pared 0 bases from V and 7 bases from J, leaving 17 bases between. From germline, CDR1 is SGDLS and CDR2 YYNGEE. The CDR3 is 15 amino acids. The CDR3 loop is CASSVGAGLTWEQYF. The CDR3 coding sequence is TGTGCCAGCAGCGTAGGGGCAGGCCTGACGTGGGAGCAGTACTTC.

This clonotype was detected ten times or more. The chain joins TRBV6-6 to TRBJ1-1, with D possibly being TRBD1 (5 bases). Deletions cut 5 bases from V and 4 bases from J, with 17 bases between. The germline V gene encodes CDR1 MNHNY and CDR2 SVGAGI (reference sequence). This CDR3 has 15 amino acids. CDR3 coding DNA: TGTGCCAGCAGTCCCGCAGGGACGAGAATCACTGAAGCTTTCTTT. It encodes CASSPAGTRITEAFF.

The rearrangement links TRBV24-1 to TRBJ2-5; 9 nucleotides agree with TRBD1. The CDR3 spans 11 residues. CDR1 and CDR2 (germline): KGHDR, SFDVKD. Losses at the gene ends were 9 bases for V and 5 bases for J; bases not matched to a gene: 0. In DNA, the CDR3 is TGTGCCACCGGACAGGGGGAGACCCAGTACTTC. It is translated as CATGQGETQYF.

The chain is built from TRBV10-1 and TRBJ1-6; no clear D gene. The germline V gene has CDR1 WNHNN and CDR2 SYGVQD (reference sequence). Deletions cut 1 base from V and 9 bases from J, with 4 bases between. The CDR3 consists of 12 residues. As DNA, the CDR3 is TGCGCCAGCAGTGAGTTTGGTTCACCCCTCCACTTT. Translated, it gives CASSEFGSPLHF.

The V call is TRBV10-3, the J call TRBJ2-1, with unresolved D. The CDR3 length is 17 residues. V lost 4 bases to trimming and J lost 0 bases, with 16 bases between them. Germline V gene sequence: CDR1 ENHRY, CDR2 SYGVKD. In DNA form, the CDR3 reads TGTGCCATCAGTGGGGTTTTGGGGATGACCTCCTACAATGAGCAGTTCTTC. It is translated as CAISGVLGMTSYNEQFF.

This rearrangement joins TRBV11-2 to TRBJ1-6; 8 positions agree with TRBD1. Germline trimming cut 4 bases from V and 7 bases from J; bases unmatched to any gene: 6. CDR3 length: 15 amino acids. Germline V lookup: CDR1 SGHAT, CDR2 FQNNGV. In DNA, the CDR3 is TGTGCCAGCAGCTACATGGGACAGGACAATTCACCCCTCCACTTT. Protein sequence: CASSYMGQDNSPLHF.

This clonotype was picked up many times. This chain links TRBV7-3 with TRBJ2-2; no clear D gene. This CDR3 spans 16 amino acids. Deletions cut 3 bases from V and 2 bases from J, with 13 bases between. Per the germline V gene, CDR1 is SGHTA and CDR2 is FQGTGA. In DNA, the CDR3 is TGTGCCAGCAGCTTTCTGCCAGAGACAAACACCGGGGAGCTGTTTTTT. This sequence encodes CASSFLPETNTGELFF.

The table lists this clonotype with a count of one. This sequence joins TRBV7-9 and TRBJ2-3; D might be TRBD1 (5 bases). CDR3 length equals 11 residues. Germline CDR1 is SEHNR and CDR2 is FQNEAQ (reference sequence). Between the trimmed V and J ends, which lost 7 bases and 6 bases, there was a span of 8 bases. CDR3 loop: CASNKGDTQYF. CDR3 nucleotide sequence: TGTGCCAGCAACAAGGGGGATACGCAGTATTTT.

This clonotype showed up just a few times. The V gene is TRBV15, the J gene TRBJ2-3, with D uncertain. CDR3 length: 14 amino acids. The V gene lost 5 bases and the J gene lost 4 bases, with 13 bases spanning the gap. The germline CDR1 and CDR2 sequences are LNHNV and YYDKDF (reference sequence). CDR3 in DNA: TGTGCCACCAGCGGCCTCAAATGGGCAGATACGCAGTATTTT. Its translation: CATSGLKWADTQYF.